The source of this T cell receptor (beta chain) is a study of T cells in Graves' hyperthyroidism and ophthalmopathy. Findings and limits, study-wide: Most clonotypes expanded in the thyroid (above 0.001) were also present in blood. By a 13 V-J model, ophthalmopathy was set apart from stable hyperthyroidism.

Diagnoses were made from clinical symptoms, serum measures (thyroxine and TRAb), thyroid ultrasound and orbital computed tomography. The PBMCs were taken from over 9.5 ml of fresh peripheral blood. This CDR3 is 14 amino acids long. V dropped 1 base and J dropped 6 bases, with 7 bases sitting between them. From germline, CDR1 is SGHTA and CDR2 FQGNSA. A word on this clonotype: Its antigen is undetermined.

Amplification targeted TCR beta CDR3 regions from RNA transcripts. The HTBI set primed first-round TCR CDR3 RT-PCR. TCRdb analysed the multiplex PCR reads with MiXCR anew, one entry per CDR3 protein. The sample includes some 180,000 distinct CDR3 sequences, over 15% of them seen just once. The chain carries TRBV7-2 and TRBJ1-6; D is uncertain. This clonotype originated in a woman in her forties or fifties with Graves' hyperthyroidism. Sequenced input: blood. Here the CDR3 reads CASSLVRSNSPLHF. The CDR3 DNA follows: TGTGCCAGCAGCTTAGTCAGAAGTAATTCACCCCTCCACTTT.